Given below is one TCR beta chain in context. Which antigen it targets is not known. The sample holds no much larger clone one base away, and base qualities are not on file. The CDR3 goes from the cysteine to the phenylalanine over 12 residues. Only CDR3 DNA remains: 36 bases, in frame from the first base. From the germline V gene (reference sequence), CDR1 is LNHDA and CDR2 is SQIVND. At the junction V is shortened by 7 bases and J by 7 bases, with 13 bases in between. The sample originates from a study of blood T cell repertoires in COVID-19 (dated by TCRdb to the early 2020s). With respect to the entire study: Samples covering the acute and convalescent phases of COVID-19 were provided by collaborators in the United States, Italy and Spain. Nearly every sample came with metadata listing a de-identified subject ID, COVID-19 status, age in years and sex. The prospective study material was composed of cDNA or gDNA derived from T cells, B-cell-depleted T cells, or PBMCs. Where HLA class I and class II types were available, the types were taken from metadata supplied by the sample provider, not from assay-based typing. The repertoires were released in a freely available public database intended as a resource for research on the immune response to SARS-CoV-2. Samples were obtained from the ongoing ImmuneRACE study (first 160 participants) and from about 1,300 subjects provided by 6 global collaborators. Subjects who had been exposed to COVID-19, were actively infected with it, or had recovered from it provided the deeply sampled blood TCRbeta repertoires that made up the dataset. The research as a whole found: The quantity of clinical and demographic metadata differed by source and by participant and was supplied without curation.

The immunoSEQ Assay, a bias-controlled multiplex PCR, was used to amplify TCRbeta CDR3 regions from genomic DNA. The study's processing was this. Within the assay, amplification of reference gene primers was used to estimate how many nucleated cells each sample contained. Sequence reads were collapsed and filtered to measure the absolute abundance of every unique TCRbeta CDR3 rearrangement. For each sample, productive Simpson clonality was calculated by taking the square root of Simpson's diversity index across productive rearrangements. TCRdb took this table from immuneACCESS and kept in-frame rearrangements with V and J called. Such tables lack part of the clones; where checked against another copy, unresolved V genes explain under half of the gap, and the rest is unexplained. The V and J calls and the clone size are those of that table, but D and trimming were determined from the DNA. The sample contains 95,000 to 150,000 clones, 82% of them found a single time. Of the sample, 4% to 5.5% falls within the top ten clones.

The collaborating institutions used their own protocols to collect whole blood in K2EDTA tubes. Collaborator samples were shipped for TCRbeta analysis as frozen whole blood, isolated PBMCs, or DNA extracted from either sample type. Sample: peripheral blood. The TCR was taken from a woman in her 70s with acute or convalescent COVID-19. The chain is made from TRBV19 and TRBJ1-2; possibly the D gene is TRBD1, per 5 matching bases. CDR3 region: CASIGETGGYTF. The bases read TGTGCCAGTATAGGGGAAACAGGTGGCTACACCTTC.